Below, one T cell receptor (beta chain) is given with its context. There is no known antigen for this receptor. The input lacks base qualities; no much larger clone sits a single base away. The CDR3 covers 13 residues, taking in both the cysteine and the phenylalanine. Only the CDR3 part of the read is kept: 39 bases, read in frame from the first base. V and J are truncated by 1 base and 1 base respectively, leaving an intervening sequence of 4 bases. Looking up the germline V gene yields CDR1 SGHTA and CDR2 FQGNSA. Each collaborating institution followed its own protocols to collect whole blood in K2EDTA tubes. Collaborator samples were shipped for TCRbeta analysis as frozen whole blood, isolated PBMCs, or DNA extracted from either sample type. The data originate from a study of blood T cell repertoires in COVID-19 (TCRdb year 2020). With respect to the entire study: Collaborator samples came from the United States, Italy and Spain and covered acute and convalescent phases of COVID-19. The repertoires were released in a freely available public database meant as a resource for research on the immune response to SARS-CoV-2. Subjects who had been exposed to COVID-19, were actively infected with it, or had recovered from it provided the deeply sampled blood TCRbeta repertoires that made up the dataset. The prospective study material was composed of cDNA or gDNA derived from T cells, B-cell-depleted T cells, or PBMCs. Sample metadata almost always included a de-identified subject ID, COVID-19 status, age in years and sex. The samples were drawn from the first 160 participants of the ongoing ImmuneRACE study and from 1,200 or so subjects provided by 6 global collaborators. Where available, HLA class I and class II types were obtained from metadata supplied by the sample provider rather than from assay-based typing. Overall study outcomes, separate from this receptor: Clinical and demographic metadata were provided uncurated, with the amount varying by source and participant.

The immunoSEQ Assay, a bias-controlled multiplex PCR, was used to amplify TCRbeta CDR3 regions from genomic DNA. The paper's processing steps were these. The number of nucleated cells in each sample was estimated from the amplification of reference gene primers within the assay. To quantify the absolute abundance of each unique TCRbeta CDR3 rearrangement, sequence reads were collapsed and filtered. For each sample, productive Simpson clonality was calculated by taking the square root of Simpson's diversity index across productive rearrangements. The source is immuneACCESS, and TCRdb retained only in-frame sequences with V and J called. Part of the clones is not carried over; for the studies checked, unresolved V genes explain less than half of this, and the remainder is unexplained. V and J calls and clone size follow that table, whereas D and trimming were derived from the DNA. Here the sample has some 120,000 clones; over 80% occur a single time. The top ten clonotypes cover approximately 2.3% of the sample.

The chain is made from TRBV7-2 and TRBJ1-1; no D gene is confidently identified. The TCR originated in a man aged 30-40 years with acute or convalescent COVID-19. Input material: peripheral blood. The nucleotides read TGTGCCAGCAGCTTAGTTCAGAACACTGAAGCTTTCTTT. The translation is CASSLVQNTEAFF.